This T cell receptor beta chain was sequenced for a study of cytomegalovirus exposure and HLA in healthy donors. The primer mix had 60 Vbeta and 13 Jbeta primers. TCRdb keeps only in-frame clones here, not all; method: immunoSEQ multiplex PCR. The sample comprises tens of thousands of clones, about 80% of which are singletons, and roughly 47% rests with the top ten. Per germline, CDR1 MNHEY and CDR2 SVGAGI. J lost 4 bases, V lost 2 bases, and 5 bases had no gene match. The CDR3 sequence is 15 residues long. The specimen sequenced was PBMCs. This chain joins TRBV6-5 and TRBJ2-3; 8 bases are shared with TRBD1. The sequence came from a man in his fifties or sixties in good health and CMV-seropositive. CDR3 in DNA: TGTGCCAGCAGTTACACGACAGGGGCGGCAGATACGCAGTATTTT. This sequence encodes CASSYTTGAADTQYF.